The clone carrying this T cell receptor (beta chain) was counted a few times. The antigen remains undetermined. These data originate in a study of response to subunit inactivated influenza vaccine. The CDR3 length is 12 residues. Trimming shortened V by 3 bases and J by 7 bases, and 7 bases separated the two germline ends. Germline values: CDR1 DFQATT, CDR2 SNEGSKA (reference sequence). Findings and caveats of the study: With each seasonal influenza vaccination, the authors suggested, few new T cells are recruited.

TCRdb fed the RT-PCR reads into MiXCR, producing one record per CDR3 protein. The table records 700,000 to 800,000 distinct CDR3 sequences, roughly 20% of them present only once. Specimen: PBMCs from blood, collected roughly 5 days after vaccination. The chain couples TRBV20-1 to TRBJ1-6; maybe TRBD1 (5 bases). The receptor was derived from a man aged 50 to 60 who received an inactivated influenza vaccine. The CDR3 DNA follows: TGCAGTGCTAGGCGGGACAATTCACCCCTCCACTTT. Protein sequence: CSARRDNSPLHF.